This T cell receptor beta chain was recovered during a study of blood T cell repertoires in COVID-19. Germline V CDR1 and CDR2: SGHTA, FQGNSA. This CDR3 has 15 residues. Germline trimming cut 4 bases from V and 6 bases from J; bases unmatched to any gene: 7. Authors' processing steps: Estimation of nucleated cell counts was performed using reference gene primer amplification. Produced via immunoSEQ multiplex PCR; TCRdb's table is partial and in-frame only. That table furnishes V, J and clone size, whereas the DNA furnished D and trimming. The profile shows roughly 100,000 clones, roughly 86% of them singletons.

The TCR was taken from a man aged 40-49 years with active or convalescent COVID-19. The sequenced material came from peripheral blood. This sequence joins TRBV7-2 and TRBJ2-5; 11 bases are a match to TRBD2. CDR3 nucleotide sequence: TGTGCCAGCAGCTCGGCTAGCGGGGGGTTGAAGACCCAGTACTTC. The encoded protein is CASSSASGGLKTQYF.